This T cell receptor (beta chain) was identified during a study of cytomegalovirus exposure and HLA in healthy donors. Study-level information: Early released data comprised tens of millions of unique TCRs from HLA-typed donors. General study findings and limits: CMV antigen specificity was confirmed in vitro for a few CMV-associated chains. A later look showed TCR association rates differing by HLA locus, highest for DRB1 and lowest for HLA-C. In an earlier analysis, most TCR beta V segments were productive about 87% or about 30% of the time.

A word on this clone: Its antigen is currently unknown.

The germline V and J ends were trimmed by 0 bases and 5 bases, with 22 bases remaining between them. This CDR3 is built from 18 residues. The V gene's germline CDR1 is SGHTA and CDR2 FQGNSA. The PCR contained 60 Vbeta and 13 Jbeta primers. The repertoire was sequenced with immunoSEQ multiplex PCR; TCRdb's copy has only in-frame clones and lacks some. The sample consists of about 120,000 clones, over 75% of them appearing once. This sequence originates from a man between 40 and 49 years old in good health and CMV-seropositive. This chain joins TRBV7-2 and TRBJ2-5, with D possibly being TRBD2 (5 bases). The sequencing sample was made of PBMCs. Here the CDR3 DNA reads TGTGCCAGCAGCTTAGCGCGGCCCCGGACTCCGGGCGGGGAGACCCAGTACTTC. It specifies CASSLARPRTPGGETQYF.